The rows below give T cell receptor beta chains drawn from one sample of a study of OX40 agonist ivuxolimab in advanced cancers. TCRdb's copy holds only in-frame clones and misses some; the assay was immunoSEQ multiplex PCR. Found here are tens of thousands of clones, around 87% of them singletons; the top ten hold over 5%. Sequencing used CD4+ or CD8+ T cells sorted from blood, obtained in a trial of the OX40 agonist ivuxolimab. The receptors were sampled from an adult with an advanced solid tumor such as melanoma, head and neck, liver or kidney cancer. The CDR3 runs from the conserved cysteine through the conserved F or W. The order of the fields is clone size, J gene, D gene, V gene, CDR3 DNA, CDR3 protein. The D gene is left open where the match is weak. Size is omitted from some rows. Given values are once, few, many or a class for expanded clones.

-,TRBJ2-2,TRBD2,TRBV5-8,TGTGCCAGCAGCCCCACGGGGGAGGGGCACCACACCGGGGAGCTGTTTTTT,CASSPTGEGHHTGELFF
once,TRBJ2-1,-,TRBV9,TGTGCCAGCAGCGTGGGTAGTCTCGCCTACAATGAGCAGTTCTTC,CASSVGSLAYNEQFF
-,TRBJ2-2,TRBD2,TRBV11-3,TGTGCCAGCAGCCCGAGGACTAGCGTATTCACCGGGGAGCTGTTTTTT,CASSPRTSVFTGELFF
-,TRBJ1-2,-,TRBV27,TGTGCCAGCAGTTTACGAAGGGACGGAGGTGGCTACACCTTC,CASSLRRDGGGYTF
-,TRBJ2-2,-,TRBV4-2,TGTGCCAGCAGCCAAGAGGCCGGGGAGCTGTTTTTT,CASSQEAGELFF
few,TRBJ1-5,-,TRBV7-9,TGTGCCAGCAGCGGCTATCCTGCCACTCAGCCCCAGCATTTT,CASSGYPATQPQHF
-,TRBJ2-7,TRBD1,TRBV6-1,TGTGCCAGCAGCGCGGACAGGGGACCCTACGAGCAGTACTTC,CASSADRGPYEQYF
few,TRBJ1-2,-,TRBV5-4,TGTGCCAGCAGCTCGCAGGACACCTTGGGAGGCTACACCTTC,CASSSQDTLGGYTF
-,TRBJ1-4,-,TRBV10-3,TGTGCCATCAGTGAGTCGGCCCTACGGGATGGTGAAAAACTGTTTTTT,CAISESALRDGEKLFF
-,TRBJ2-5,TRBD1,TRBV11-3,TGTGCCAGCCACTTCGGAGGACAGGACCTCCAAGAGACCCAGTACTTC,CASHFGGQDLQETQYF
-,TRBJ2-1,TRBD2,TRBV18,TGTGCCAGCTCACCAGCCCTAGCGGGGGTTCGCTCCTACAATGAGCAGTTCTTC,CASSPALAGVRSYNEQFF
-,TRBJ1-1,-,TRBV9,TGTGCCAGCAGCGTAGATCTGAGGACTGAAGCTTTCTTT,CASSVDLRTEAFF
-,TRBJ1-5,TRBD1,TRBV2,TGTGCCAGCAGCGGGACAGGGGGAACTCAGCCCCAGCATTTT,CASSGTGGTQPQHF
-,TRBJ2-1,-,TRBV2,TGTGCCAGCAGTGTCCGGACCAGCTACCGCAATGAGCAGTTCTTC,CASSVRTSYRNEQFF
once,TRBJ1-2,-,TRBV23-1,TGCGCCAGCAGCCTAGGCATGACAGGATTGAGCTATGGCTACACCTTC,CASSLGMTGLSYGYTF
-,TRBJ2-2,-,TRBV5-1,TGCGCCAGCAGCTTGGGTGGGGAGAACACCGGGGAGCTGTTTTTT,CASSLGGENTGELFF
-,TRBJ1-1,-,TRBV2,TGTGCCAGCAGACCTGACCGGACTGCTGAAGCTTTCTTT,CASRPDRTAEAFF
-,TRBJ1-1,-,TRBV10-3,TGTGCCATCAGTGCGGACATCTCTGAAGCTTTCTTT,CAISADISEAFF
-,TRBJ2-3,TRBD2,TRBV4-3,TGCGCCAGCAGCCAAGGAGTAGCGGGGGGCACCGGAGATACGCAGTATTTT,CASSQGVAGGTGDTQYF
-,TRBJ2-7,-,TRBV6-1,TGTGCCAGCAGTTACGGGCCCGAGCAGTACTTC,CASSYGPEQYF
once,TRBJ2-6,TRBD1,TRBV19,TGTGCCAGTAGTAGACAGGGAAGGAGCTCTGGGGCCAACGTCCTGACTTTC,CASSRQGRSSGANVLTF
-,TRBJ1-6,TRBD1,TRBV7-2,TGTGCCAGCAGCTTACTTCAGGGGGCATCTTCACCCCTCCACTTT,CASSLLQGASSPLHF
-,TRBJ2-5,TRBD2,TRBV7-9,TGTGCCAGCTCTCGGGGGACTAGTGGAGAGACCCAGTACTTC,CASSRGTSGETQYF